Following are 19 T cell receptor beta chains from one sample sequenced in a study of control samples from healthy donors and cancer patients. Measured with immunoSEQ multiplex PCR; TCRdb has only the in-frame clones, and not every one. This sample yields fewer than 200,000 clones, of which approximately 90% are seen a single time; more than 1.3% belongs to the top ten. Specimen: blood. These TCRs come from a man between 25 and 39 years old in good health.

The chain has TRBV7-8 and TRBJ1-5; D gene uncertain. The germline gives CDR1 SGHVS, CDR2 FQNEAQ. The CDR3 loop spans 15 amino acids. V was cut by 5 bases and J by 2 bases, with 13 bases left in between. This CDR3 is CASSGRLSGNQPQHF. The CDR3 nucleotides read TGTGCCAGCAGCGGACGGCTGAGTGGCAATCAGCCCCAGCATTTT.

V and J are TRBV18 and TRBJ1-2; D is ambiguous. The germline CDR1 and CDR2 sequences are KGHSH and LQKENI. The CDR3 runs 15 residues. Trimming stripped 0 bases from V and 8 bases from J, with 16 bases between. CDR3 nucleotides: TGTGCCAGCTCACCACCATCCGGCGGGGAGAAGGGCTACACCTTC. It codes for CASSPPSGGEKGYTF. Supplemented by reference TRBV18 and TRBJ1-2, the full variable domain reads NAGVMQNPRHLVRRRGQEARLRCSPMKGHSHVYWYRQLPEEGLKFMVYLQKENIIDESGMPKERFSAEFPKEGPSILRIQQVVRGDSAAYFCASSPPSGGEKGYTFGSGTRLTVV.

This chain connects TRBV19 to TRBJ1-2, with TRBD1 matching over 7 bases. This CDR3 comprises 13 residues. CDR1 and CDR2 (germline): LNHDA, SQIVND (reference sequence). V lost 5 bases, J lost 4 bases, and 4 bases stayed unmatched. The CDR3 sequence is CASSSGTVYGYTF. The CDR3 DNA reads TGTGCCAGTAGTTCCGGGACAGTCTATGGCTACACCTTC.

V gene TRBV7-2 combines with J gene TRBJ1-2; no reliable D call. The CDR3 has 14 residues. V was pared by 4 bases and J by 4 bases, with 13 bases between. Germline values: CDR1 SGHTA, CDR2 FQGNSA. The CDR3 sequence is CASSSTYGRYGYTF. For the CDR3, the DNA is TGTGCCAGCAGCTCGACCTACGGACGCTATGGCTACACCTTC.

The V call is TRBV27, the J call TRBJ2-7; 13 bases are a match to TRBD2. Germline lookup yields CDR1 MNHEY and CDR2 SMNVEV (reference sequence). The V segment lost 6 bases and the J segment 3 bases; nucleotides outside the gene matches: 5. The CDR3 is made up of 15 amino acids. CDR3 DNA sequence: TGTGCCAGCAGCCAAAGACTAGCGGGGGGCTACGAGCAGTACTTC. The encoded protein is CASSQRLAGGYEQYF.

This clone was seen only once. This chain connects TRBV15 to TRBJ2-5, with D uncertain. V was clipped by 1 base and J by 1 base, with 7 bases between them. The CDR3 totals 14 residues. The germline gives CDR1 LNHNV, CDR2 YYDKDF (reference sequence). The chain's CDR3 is CATSRAIFQETQYF. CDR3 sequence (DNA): TGTGCCACCAGCAGAGCGATATTCCAAGAGACCCAGTACTTC.

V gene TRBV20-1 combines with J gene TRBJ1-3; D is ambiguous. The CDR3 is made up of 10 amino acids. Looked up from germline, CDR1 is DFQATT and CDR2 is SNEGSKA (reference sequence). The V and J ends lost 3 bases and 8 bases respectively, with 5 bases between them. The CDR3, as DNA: TGCAGTGCTAGGGCGGACACCATATATTTT. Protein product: CSARADTIYF.

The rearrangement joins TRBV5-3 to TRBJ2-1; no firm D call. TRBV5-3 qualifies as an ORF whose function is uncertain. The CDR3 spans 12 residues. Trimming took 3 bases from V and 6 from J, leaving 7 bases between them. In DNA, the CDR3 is TGTGCCAGAAGCTCCTCTGGCAATGAGCAGTTCTTC. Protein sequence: CARSSSGNEQFF.

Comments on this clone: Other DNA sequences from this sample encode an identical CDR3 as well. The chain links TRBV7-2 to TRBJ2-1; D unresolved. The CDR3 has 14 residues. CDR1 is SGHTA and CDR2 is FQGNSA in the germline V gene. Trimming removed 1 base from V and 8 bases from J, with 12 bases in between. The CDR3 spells CASSLGVRRDEQFF. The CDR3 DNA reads TGTGCCAGCAGCTTAGGGGTCCGGAGAGATGAGCAGTTCTTC.

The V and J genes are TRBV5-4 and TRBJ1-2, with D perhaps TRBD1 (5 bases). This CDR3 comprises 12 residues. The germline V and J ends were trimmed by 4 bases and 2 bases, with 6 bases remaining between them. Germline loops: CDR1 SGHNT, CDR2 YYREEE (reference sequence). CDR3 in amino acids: CASSPGNYGYTF. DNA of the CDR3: TGTGCCAGCAGCCCAGGGAACTATGGCTACACCTTC.

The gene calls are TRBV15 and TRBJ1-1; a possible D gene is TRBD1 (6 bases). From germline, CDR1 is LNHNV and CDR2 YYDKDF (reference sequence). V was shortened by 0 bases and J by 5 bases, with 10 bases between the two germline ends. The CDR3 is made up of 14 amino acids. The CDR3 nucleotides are TGTGCCACCAGCAGAGAGACAGGCAAGACTGAAGCTTTCTTT. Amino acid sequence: CATSRETGKTEAFF.

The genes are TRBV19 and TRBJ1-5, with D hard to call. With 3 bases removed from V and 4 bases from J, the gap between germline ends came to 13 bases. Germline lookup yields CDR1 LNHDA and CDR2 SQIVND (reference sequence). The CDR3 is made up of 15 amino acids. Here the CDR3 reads CASSIPTQRNQPQHF. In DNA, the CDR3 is TGTGCCAGTAGTATCCCGACACAAAGGAATCAGCCCCAGCATTTT.

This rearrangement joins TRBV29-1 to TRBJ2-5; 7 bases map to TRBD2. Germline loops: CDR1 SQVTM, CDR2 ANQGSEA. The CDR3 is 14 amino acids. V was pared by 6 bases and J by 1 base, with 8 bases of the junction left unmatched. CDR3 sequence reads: CSVGRGGGQETQYF. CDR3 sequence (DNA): TGCAGCGTCGGAAGGGGCGGGGGCCAAGAGACCCAGTACTTC.

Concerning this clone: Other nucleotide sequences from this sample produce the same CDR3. DNA of the CDR3: TGTGCCAGCAGCCAAGAGGACAGTAGCAATCAGCCCCAGCATTTT. Translation gives CASSQEDSSNQPQHF. The chain couples TRBV4-2 to TRBJ1-5; possibly TRBD1 for D (6 bases). V was pared by 0 bases and J by 0 bases, with 6 bases between. Germline loops: CDR1 LGHNA, CDR2 YNFKEQ. This CDR3 has 15 residues.

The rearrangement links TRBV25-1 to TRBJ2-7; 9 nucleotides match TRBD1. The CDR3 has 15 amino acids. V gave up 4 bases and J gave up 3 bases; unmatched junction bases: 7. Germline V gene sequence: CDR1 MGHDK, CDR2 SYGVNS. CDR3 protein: CASSAPDRGNYEQYF. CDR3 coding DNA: TGTGCCAGCAGTGCTCCCGACAGGGGGAACTACGAGCAGTACTTC.

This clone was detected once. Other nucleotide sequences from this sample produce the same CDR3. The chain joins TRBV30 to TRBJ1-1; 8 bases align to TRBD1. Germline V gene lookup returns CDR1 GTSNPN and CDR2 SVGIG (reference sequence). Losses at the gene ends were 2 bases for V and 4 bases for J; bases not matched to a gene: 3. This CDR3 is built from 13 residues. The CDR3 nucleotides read TGTGCCTGGAGTAGACAGGGGTCCACTGAAGCTTTCTTT. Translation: CAWSRQGSTEAFF.

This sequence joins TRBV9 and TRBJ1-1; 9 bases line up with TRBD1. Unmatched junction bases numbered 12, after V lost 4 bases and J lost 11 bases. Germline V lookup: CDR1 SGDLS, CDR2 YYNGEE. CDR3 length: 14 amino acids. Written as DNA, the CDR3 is TGTGCCAGCAGCCCTCCCCCGGGACAGGGTAGGGCTTTCTTT. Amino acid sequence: CASSPPPGQGRAFF.

The CDR3 DNA reads as TGTGCCAGCAGCAACAGGGCTAATGAAAAACTGTTTTTT. Its protein product is CASSNRANEKLFF. This chain uses TRBV7-2 with TRBJ1-4; a weak D match, TRBD1 (6 bases). CDR1 is SGHTA and CDR2 is FQGNSA in the germline V gene. This CDR3 contains 13 residues. V was trimmed by 5 bases and J by 3 bases, leaving 7 bases between them.

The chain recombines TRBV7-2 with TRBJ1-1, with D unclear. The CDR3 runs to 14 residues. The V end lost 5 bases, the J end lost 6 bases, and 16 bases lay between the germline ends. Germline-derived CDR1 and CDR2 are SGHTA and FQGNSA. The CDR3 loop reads CASSPTGKRSEAFF. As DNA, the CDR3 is TGTGCCAGCAGCCCAACTGGGAAGAGGTCTGAAGCTTTCTTT.